These T cell receptor beta chains were read from a single sample in a study of T-cell reconstitution after alpha-beta-depleted transplantation in children. TCRdb reanalysed the PCR reads using MiXCR and keeps one entry per CDR3 protein. The data contain roughly 500,000 distinct CDR3 sequences, around a third of them singletons. The sequencing here drew on PBMCs from the stem cell graft donor, taken from the stem cell graft. The receptors were sampled from a human donor who donated a stem cell graft to a child with aplastic anemia. CDR3s include the opening cysteine and the closing phenylalanine or tryptophan. A D gene is named only where the DNA matches it firmly. Clone sizes are given selectively: once, few, many, or a class where the clone is expanded.

TRBJ1-4,few,15,TRBV27,NA,TGTGCCAGCAGTAGATCCCCTGACGGTGGGGAAAAACTGTTTTTT,CASSRSPDGGEKLFF
TRBJ1-4,NA,17,TRBV5-5,TRBD1,TGTGCCAGCAGCTTGTTTCTTATGGGACAGAGTAATGAAAAACTGTTTTTT,CASSLFLMGQSNEKLFF
TRBJ1-2,NA,13,TRBV10-3,NA,TGTGCCATCAGTGGAGTGAGACCCTATGGCTACACCTTC,CAISGVRPYGYTF
TRBJ2-3,NA,14,TRBV4-3,NA,TGCGCCAGCAGCCCAGACGGCCGCACAGATACGCAGTATTTT,CASSPDGRTDTQYF
TRBJ2-1,NA,16,TRBV6-5,TRBD2,TGTGCCAGCAGTTACCTAGCGGGCAAAACAAACAATGAGCAGTTCTTC,CASSYLAGKTNNEQFF
TRBJ2-3,NA,17,TRBV20-1,TRBD2,TGCAGTGCTAGAGATCTATCTAGCGGGAGTTCCGCAGATACGCAGTATTTT,CSARDLSSGSSADTQYF
TRBJ1-2,NA,14,TRBV19,NA,TGTGCCAGTAGTCTAGGCCGAGATGACTATGGCTACACCTTC,CASSLGRDDYGYTF
TRBJ2-1,NA,18,TRBV10-3,NA,TGTGCCATCAGTGAGTCCAGCGGGACAGCGGGCGGCGGCAATGAGCAGTTCTTC,CAISESSGTAGGGNEQFF
TRBJ2-5,once,16,TRBV29-1,TRBD2,TGCAGCGGGGGGACAACTAGCGGGAGGGCGCCCGAGACCCAGTACTTC,CSGGTTSGRAPETQYF
TRBJ1-1,NA,14,TRBV5-1,TRBD1,TGCGCCAGCAAAGGACAGGGTCAGATCCCTGAAGCTTTCTTT,CASKGQGQIPEAFF
TRBJ1-5,NA,17,TRBV12-5,NA,TGTGCTAGTGGTTTGGTTGGAACGGGACTCCTAAATCAGCCCCAGCATTTT,CASGLVGTGLLNQPQHF
TRBJ1-2,few,14,TRBV20-1,TRBD1,TGCAGTGCTAGCCGGGACAGGGAGGGCTATGGCTACACCTTC,CSASRDREGYGYTF
TRBJ2-2,few,15,TRBV9,NA,TGTGCCAGCAGCCCCCTGAGCTCGAACACCGGGGAGCTGTTTTTT,CASSPLSSNTGELFF
TRBJ1-3,NA,16,TRBV5-4,NA,TGTGCCAGCAGCTTGGAGGGGGGGCGCTCTGGAAACACCATATATTTT,CASSLEGGRSGNTIYF
TRBJ2-4,NA,17,TRBV20-1,NA,TGCAGTGCTAGAGATCCCCGACAGGAGCTAGCCAAAAACATTCAGTACTTC,CSARDPRQELAKNIQYF
TRBJ1-1,few,15,TRBV29-1,NA,TGCAGCGTGGCCCGGGTTGGGGCCGGGAACACTGAAGCTTTCTTT,CSVARVGAGNTEAFF
TRBJ1-4,NA,15,TRBV20-1,NA,TGCAGTGCTATACGGGGACCCCCGAAAGGTGAAAAACTGTTTTTT,CSAIRGPPKGEKLFF
TRBJ2-5,few,12,TRBV20-1,NA,TGCAGTGCTAGAGACCAACGTGAGACCCAGTACTTC,CSARDQRETQYF
TRBJ2-1,NA,17,TRBV5-1,TRBD2,TGCGCCAGCAGCTTGGCGAGTATTGGACTAGAGGGTCATGAGCAGTTCTTC,CASSLASIGLEGHEQFF
TRBJ1-5,NA,19,TRBV6-2/TRBV6-3,NA,TGTGCCAGCAGTTACGACCTACTCGGAGGGGCGCGTAGCAATCAGCCCCAGCATTTT,CASSYDLLGGARSNQPQHF
TRBJ1-2,few,14,TRBV20-1,NA,TGCAGTGCTAGAGATGTGGCAGGGAACTATGGCTACACCTTC,CSARDVAGNYGYTF
TRBJ1-2,NA,14,TRBV7-9,TRBD1,TGTGCCAGCAGAAGCACGGACAGGATCTATGGCTACACCTTC,CASRSTDRIYGYTF
TRBJ2-5,NA,16,TRBV12-3/TRBV12-4,NA,TGTGCCAGCAGTTTTATCTCCGGGGGATTATGGGAGACCCAGTACTTC,CASSFISGGLWETQYF
TRBJ2-5,NA,16,TRBV9,NA,TGTGCCAGCAGCGTAGACGGCAGGGTAGATCAAGAGACCCAGTACTTC,CASSVDGRVDQETQYF
TRBJ2-7,NA,16,TRBV16,NA,TGTGCCAGCAGCCAATCCGAGGGTGTAGCCTTATACGAGCAGTACTTC,CASSQSEGVALYEQYF
TRBJ2-1,NA,16,TRBV6-2/TRBV6-3,NA,TGTGCCAGCACCCCACCGGGCGCCAGCTCCTACAATGAGCAGTTCTTC,CASTPPGASSYNEQFF
TRBJ2-5,NA,14,TRBV7-3,NA,TGTGCCAGCAGCTTACGGGGCAGGATGGAGACCCAGTACTTC,CASSLRGRMETQYF
TRBJ1-5,few,15,TRBV20-1,TRBD1,TGCAGTGCAGGGGAGACAGGGGGTTGGAATCAGCCCCAGCATTTT,CSAGETGGWNQPQHF
TRBJ2-3,few,12,TRBV20-1,NA,TGCAGTGCTAGAGAGGCAGGAGATACGCAGTATTTT,CSAREAGDTQYF
TRBJ1-4,NA,16,TRBV27,TRBD1,TGTGCCAGCAGTTTGCAGGGGGCGATTGCTAATGAAAAACTGTTTTTT,CASSLQGAIANEKLFF
TRBJ1-2,NA,12,TRBV19,TRBD1,TGTGCCAGTAGTATTGACAGGGGTGGCTACACCTTC,CASSIDRGGYTF
TRBJ1-5,few,14,TRBV12-3/TRBV12-4,TRBD1,TGTGCCAGCAGTCCCGGGACAGACAATCAGCCCCAGCATTTT,CASSPGTDNQPQHF
TRBJ2-3,few,14,TRBV20-1,NA,TGCAGTGCTAGAGTTTTATCATCTGGAGATACGCAGTATTTT,CSARVLSSGDTQYF
TRBJ2-4,many,13,TRBV11-3,TRBD1,TGTGCCAGCAGCTTAAATAATCGGGACAGACAGTACTTC,CASSLNNRDRQYF
TRBJ2-7,few,13,TRBV6-2/TRBV6-3,NA,TGTGCCAGCAGCTTCCCGGCGGGCTACGAGCAGTACTTC,CASSFPAGYEQYF
TRBJ1-1,NA,15,TRBV10-3,NA,TGTGCCATCAGGGAACCCGGGCAGGGTAACACTGAAGCTTTCTTT,CAIREPGQGNTEAFF
TRBJ2-1,NA,17,TRBV3-1,TRBD2,TGTGCCAGCAGCCCCGGGACTAGCGGGGACCGTTACAATGAGCAGTTCTTC,CASSPGTSGDRYNEQFF
TRBJ1-4,NA,16,TRBV19,TRBD1,TGTGCCAGTAGTATAGACAGGGGGCCCTCGAGGGAAAAACTGTTTTTT,CASSIDRGPSREKLFF
TRBJ2-7,NA,13,TRBV9,TRBD2,TGTGCCAGCAGCGAGGGAGGGACGGGCGAGCAGTACTTC,CASSEGGTGEQYF
TRBJ2-3,NA,14,TRBV6-1,NA,TGTGCCAGCAGTGATCGTGGGCAGACAGATACGCAGTATTTT,CASSDRGQTDTQYF
TRBJ2-4,NA,15,TRBV6-1,TRBD1,TGTGCCAGCAGTGCCGGGACAGGGGCTTTGAGCATTCAGTACTTC,CASSAGTGALSIQYF
TRBJ2-3,few,18,TRBV25-1,TRBD2,TGTGCCAGCAGTGACACCTCCCTAGCGGGAGTCGGCACAGATACGCAGTATTTT,CASSDTSLAGVGTDTQYF
TRBJ1-4,few,12,TRBV25-1,NA,TGTGCCAGCAGTGAGGCGGGCGAAAAACTGTTTTTT,CASSEAGEKLFF
TRBJ1-1,NA,14,TRBV7-9,TRBD1,TGTGCCAGCAGGCCCCAGGGGGGGAACACTGAAGCTTTCTTT,CASRPQGGNTEAFF
TRBJ2-7,few,13,TRBV5-4,TRBD1,TGTGCCAGCAGGTTCTCCGGGACAGGGGAGCAGTACTTC,CASRFSGTGEQYF
TRBJ1-1,NA,14,TRBV20-1,NA,TGCAGTGCTAGAGATCCTAAGGGGAACACTGAAGCTTTCTTT,CSARDPKGNTEAFF
TRBJ2-5,few,17,TRBV9,TRBD1,TGTGCCAGCAGCGTAAACCCACAGGGGGCCTCCCAAGAGACCCAGTACTTC,CASSVNPQGASQETQYF
TRBJ2-3,few,15,TRBV5-6,NA,TGTGCCAGCACCCCCTCCGGGGATCGCACAGATACGCAGTATTTT,CASTPSGDRTDTQYF
TRBJ2-3,once,18,TRBV27,TRBD2,TGTGCCAGCAGTTTAACCCCCATAGCGGGAGGGAGGACAGATACGCAGTATTTT,CASSLTPIAGGRTDTQYF
TRBJ2-7,NA,14,TRBV6-2/TRBV6-3,TRBD1,TGTGCCAGCCACTATAGACAGGGCAGCTACGAGCAGTACTTC,CASHYRQGSYEQYF
TRBJ2-1,NA,16,TRBV6-2/TRBV6-3,TRBD2,TGTGCCAGCAGTTACTCGGAGGCGGGAGGACACAATGAGCAGTTCTTC,CASSYSEAGGHNEQFF
TRBJ1-2,NA,14,TRBV6-2/TRBV6-3,NA,TGTGCCAGCAGTTACGGAACGGCGAACTATGGCTACACCTTC,CASSYGTANYGYTF
TRBJ1-4,NA,14,TRBV12-3/TRBV12-4,NA,TGTGCCAGCACCGCCTCTCAAGAGAGGAAAAAACTGTTTTTT,CASTASQERKKLFF
TRBJ2-1,few,12,TRBV5-1,NA,TGCGCCAGCAGCTCCCTATTGGATGAGCAGTTCTTC,CASSSLLDEQFF